Listed here is a single T cell receptor beta chain. Its antigen is as yet unknown. Method: immunoSEQ multiplex PCR; TCRdb's copy keeps in-frame clones and lacks some. Among roughly 140,000 clones listed, about nine tenths were seen once. The data derive from a study of T cell responses to AZD1222 COVID-19 vaccine. Second doses were pooled across both intervals (about 4 or about 12 weeks). The germline CDR1 and CDR2 sequences are LNHDA and SQIVND (reference sequence). The CDR3 is made up of 13 amino acids. Trimming left V 7 bases short and J 4 bases short, with 11 bases between. Study-level findings and limits: At 160-218 and 743-854, vaccine-associated CD4 TCRs were dominant, and they spanned spike. Nearly half of spike-specific TCRs reportedly go after variant regions that carry no mutations. Most donors were white British, females outnumbered males, and clonal diversity was possibly underestimated.

The V and J genes are TRBV19 and TRBJ2-1, with D perhaps matching TRBD2 (5 bases). The sample consisted of peripheral blood, taken 28 days after the second AZD1222 dose. The receptor comes from an adult who received the AZD1222 COVID-19 vaccine. The CDR3 DNA reads TGTGCCAGTACCACGAGCGGATACAATGAGCAGTTCTTC. This translates into CASTTSGYNEQFF.